This entry features one T cell receptor beta chain sequence. The data belong to a study of blood T cell repertoires in COVID-19. The germline CDR1 and CDR2 sequences are DFQATT and SNEGSKA (reference sequence). The CDR3 runs to 11 residues. Trimming took 0 bases from V and 6 from J, leaving 6 bases between them. The data were produced by immunoSEQ multiplex PCR, yet TCRdb's version contains in-frame clones alone and is incomplete. The table has about 67,000 clones, 80% to 90% seen once. Sequencing was performed on peripheral blood. This TCR came from a man aged 45-65 years with active COVID-19. The J gene is TRBJ2-7, the V gene TRBV20-1; D unclear. The CDR3 protein is CSARDYPEQYF. The DNA of the CDR3 is TGCAGTGCTAGAGACTACCCCGAGCAGTACTTC.